Ten or more counts support the clone carrying this TCR beta chain. The antigen remains unidentified. The data stem from a study of early T cells in non-severe SARS-CoV-2 infection. The wider study: Unsorted whole blood bulk RNA was sequenced, with unpaired chains.

Unique molecular identifiers were affixed to single, distinct cDNA molecules. TCRdb fed the 5' RACE reads into MiXCR, producing one record per CDR3 protein. The sample contains 70,000 to 85,000 distinct CDR3 sequences, around an eighth of which appear only once. Study-level results: Comparison of clonotypes with VDJdb favored anti-spike CD8 responses while missing private and CD4 specificities.

The V and J ends lost 5 bases and 0 bases respectively, with 19 bases between them. The CDR3 contains 17 residues. The germline V gene encodes CDR1 MDHEN and CDR2 SYDVKM. Sequenced material: whole blood. The source of this sequence is an adult who was a healthcare worker with PCR-confirmed SARS-CoV-2 infection or an uninfected control (not recorded which). The chain has TRBV28 and TRBJ1-1; no clear D gene. The CDR3 region is CASSPPVGGHLNTEAFF. In DNA, the CDR3 is TGTGCCAGCAGTCCCCCCGTGGGTGGGCATCTGAACACTGAAGCTTTCTTT.